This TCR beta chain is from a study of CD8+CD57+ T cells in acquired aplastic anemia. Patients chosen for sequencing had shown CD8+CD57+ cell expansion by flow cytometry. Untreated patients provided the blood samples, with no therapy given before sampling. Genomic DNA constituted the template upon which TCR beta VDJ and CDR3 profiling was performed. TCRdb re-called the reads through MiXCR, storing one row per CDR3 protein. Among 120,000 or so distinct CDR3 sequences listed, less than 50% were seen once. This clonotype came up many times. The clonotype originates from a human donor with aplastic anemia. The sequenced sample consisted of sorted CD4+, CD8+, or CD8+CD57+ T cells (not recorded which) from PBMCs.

The CDR3 DNA sequence: TGCGCCAGCAGTGTACAGCGGAACACTGAAGCTTTCTTT. Translating it yields CASSVQRNTEAFF. The chain has TRBV10-1 and TRBJ1-1; D uncertain. Germline CDR1 reads WNHNN; CDR2 reads SYGVQD (reference sequence). The V gene lost 4 bases and the J gene lost 1 base, with 7 bases spanning the gap. CDR3 size: 13 residues.